This TCR beta chain was sequenced during a study of long-term antiretroviral therapy in people with HIV (dated by TCRdb to between 2021 and 2024). General notes on the study: The earliest samples were collected about a decade before the 2015 WHO recommendation for immediate ART, when ART was typically delayed until CD4 counts fell. Whether ART initiation and durable HIV suppression were associated with changes in peripheral blood TRB repertoire composition and diversity was tested in a retrospective serial study. The cohort contributed about 190 cryopreserved PBMC samples from under 35 adults with confirmed HIV infection, collected serially over a mean of approximately 6 years (range 1-12). Eleven of the 30 participants with HIV were female. No cross-contamination during QIAcube processing was seen in test extractions of a monoclonal T-cell line run alongside 33 polyclonal samples.

As for this clone: The antigen this receptor binds is unknown. No clone much larger than this one lies a single base away; base qualities are absent.

Inclusion was restricted to participants for whom at least one PBMC sample before ART initiation and at least two post-ART samples were available. Treatment was received in the United States of America by all participants with HIV. Before DNA extraction, cryopreserved samples containing roughly 1-11 million PBMC were thawed and washed. At the time of the earliest PBMC sample, participants with HIV were aged between roughly 20 and 54 years. PBMC samples from each participant spanned 1-4 timepoints before ART initiation and 2-8 timepoints after ART initiation, with a median of 7 samples. For every participant, serial HIV viral load, CD4+ T-cell count, ART history and demographic data were obtained. A Qiagen kit on a QIAcube was used to extract genomic DNA from unsorted PBMC, with samples processed in batches of 12. The CDR3 covers 15 residues, taking in both the cysteine and the phenylalanine. The CDR3 DNA has 45 bases and is translated from base 1. V is clipped by 0 bases and J by 3 bases, and the sequence between their germline boundaries is 9 bases long. The germline V gene (reference sequence) sets CDR1 to PRHDT and CDR2 to FYEKMQ.

The paper as a whole reports these results and caveats: Inferences about post-ART repertoire changes were limited because no data were available on ART adherence, viral resistance or therapy changes. The samples were dated from the mid-2000s to the late 2010s, and the ART regimens that were used may be less effective than current ART regimens. Expanded TRB clones identified before ART initiation dominated the repertoire at all time points, although this dominance fluctuated and declined in many PLHIV after ART. HIV repertoires had narrower CDR3 length ranges than controls, and the network structure suggested an antigen-experienced repertoire that shifted only slightly toward naive after ART. Starting ART was linked to a significant rise in TRB diversity, yet even with long-term ART the diversity remained significantly lower than in transplant donor controls. Unsorted PBMC were profiled instead of sorted CD4+ and CD8+ T cells because pre-ART samples had limited cell numbers. Limited PBMC availability meant only the TCR beta chain was sequenced, without alpha chain pairing.

Sequencing of the TRB variable region was done with the immunoSEQ hsTCRB v3.0 assay at survey level resolution. The target sequencing depth for TRB was 40,000-50,000 T-cell genomes per sample. An Illumina MiSeq with a v3 150-cycle kit was used to sequence the pooled TRB libraries. Regarding the original processing steps: Repertoire analysis was performed in R inside a reproducible Nextflow workflow that covered QC, data transformation and analysis. Custom analyses were implemented in LymphoSeq2, an R package for AIRR-Seq data exploration. After excluding several samples that yielded fewer than 5000 total TRB sequences, around 190 HIV repertoires remained for analysis. Among the 190 or so HIV repertoires that were kept, under 60 were collected before ART initiation and more than 120 were collected after ART initiation. Each repertoire was downsampled to 5000 TRB nucleotide sequences, and summary statistics were averaged across 100 downsampling iterations. TRB sequences were retained for analysis only if CDR3 regions of at least seven amino acids were present. Diversity was assessed using a clonality score derived from Shannon entropy and using the Gini coefficient. In the repertoire networks, any two of the top 5000 CDR3 amino acid sequences were connected whenever the two sequences differed by an edit distance of one. For TRB CDR3 amino acid sequences, GLIPH2 was used to predict antigen specificity groups and MHC restriction. Known CMV, EBV, HIV or tissue antigen associations were flagged by matching CDR3 amino acid sequences against VDJdb and McPAS-TCR. Pre-ART, post-ART and control groups were compared with Wilcoxon signed-rank tests and Holm-Bonferroni correction. Held by TCRdb, this immuneACCESS table contains in-frame sequences only and omits some clones. Under half of the omission traces to an unresolved V gene where checked; the cause of the rest is unknown. V and J calls plus clone size are reproduced from that table; the DNA served to infer D and trimming. The sample table records 25,000 to 35,000 clones; approximately 85% of these occur just once. In total, the top ten clones hold around 3.8% of the sample.

Sequencing used unsorted PBMCs, obtained 0.8 years before starting antiretroviral therapy. The origin of this receptor is a man between 18 and 35 years old with HIV. The chain is encoded by TRBV13 joined to TRBJ1-3, with the D gene too uncertain to name. The sequenced DNA: TGTGCCAGCAGCTTAGGGGAGGGAGATGGAAACACCATATATTTT. This sequence encodes CASSLGEGDGNTIYF.